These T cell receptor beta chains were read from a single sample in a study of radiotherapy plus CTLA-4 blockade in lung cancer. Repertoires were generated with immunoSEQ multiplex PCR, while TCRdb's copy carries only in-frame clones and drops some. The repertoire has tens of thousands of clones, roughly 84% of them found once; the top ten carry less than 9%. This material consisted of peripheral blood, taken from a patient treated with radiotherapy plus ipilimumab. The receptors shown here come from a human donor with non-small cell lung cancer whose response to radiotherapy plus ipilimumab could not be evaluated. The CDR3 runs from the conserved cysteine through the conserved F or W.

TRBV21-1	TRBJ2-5	CASSLTGTGPQEETQYF
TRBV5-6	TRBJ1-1	CASSTGATAMNTEAFF
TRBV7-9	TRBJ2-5	CASSLTSGQETQYF
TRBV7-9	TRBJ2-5	CASSSIAVQETQYF
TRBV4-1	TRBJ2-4	CASSQDPVAKNIQYF
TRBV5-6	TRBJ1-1	CASSRGGSTEAFF
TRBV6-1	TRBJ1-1	CASSRRGGRDTEAFF
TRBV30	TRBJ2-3	CAWIRGSTDTQYF
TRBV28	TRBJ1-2	CASSAHGQGGYGYTF
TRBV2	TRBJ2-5	CASSEMGTGGEETQYF
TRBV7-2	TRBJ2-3	CASSLVGGTSGRAEDTQYF
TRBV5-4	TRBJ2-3	CASSFWGDLDTQYF
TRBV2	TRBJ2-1	CASSERTSIVEQFF
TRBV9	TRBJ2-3	CASSTNGQGTDTQYF
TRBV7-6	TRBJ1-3	CASSFQGDTIYF
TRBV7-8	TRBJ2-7	CASSFEEGTYEQYF